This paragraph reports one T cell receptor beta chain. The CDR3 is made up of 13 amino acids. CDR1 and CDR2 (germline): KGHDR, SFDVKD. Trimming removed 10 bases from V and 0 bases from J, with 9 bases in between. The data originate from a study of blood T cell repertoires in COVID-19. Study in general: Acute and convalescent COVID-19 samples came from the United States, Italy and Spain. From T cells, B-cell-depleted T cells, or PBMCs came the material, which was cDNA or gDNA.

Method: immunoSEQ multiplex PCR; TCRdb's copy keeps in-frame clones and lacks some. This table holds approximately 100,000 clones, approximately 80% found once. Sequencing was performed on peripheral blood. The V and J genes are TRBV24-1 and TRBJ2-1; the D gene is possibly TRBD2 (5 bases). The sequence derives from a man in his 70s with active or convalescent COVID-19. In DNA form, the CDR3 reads TGTGCCACAGCGGATAGCTCCTACAATGAGCAGTTCTTC. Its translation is CATADSSYNEQFF.